A single sample is the source of the 20 T cell receptor beta chains below, sequenced in a study of blood T cell repertoires in COVID-19. Data came from immunoSEQ multiplex PCR; TCRdb stores just in-frame clones and leaves some out. Of around 50,000 clones listed, around 90% are singletons. Sequenced sample: peripheral blood. The receptors stem from a man aged 45-65 years with active COVID-19.

V gene TRBV7-3 combines with J gene TRBJ2-3; D gene unclear. V shed 0 bases and J shed 2 bases, with 6 bases lying between them. This CDR3 region has 14 residues. Germline CDR1 reads SGHTA; CDR2 reads FQGTGA. Here the CDR3 DNA reads TGTGCCAGCAGCTTAACTACAGTCACAGATACGCAGTATTTT. It specifies CASSLTTVTDTQYF.

The rearrangement links TRBV9 to TRBJ2-1, with 12 bases matching TRBD2. The trim removed 5 bases at V and 6 bases at J, leaving 9 bases unmatched. Germline V gives CDR1 SGDLS, CDR2 YYNGEE. This CDR3 spans 16 amino acids. The CDR3 region has the DNA TGTGCCAGCAGGCCAGACCTAGCGGGGGGGCTCAATGAGCAGTTCTTC. It codes for CASRPDLAGGLNEQFF.

As DNA, the CDR3 is TGTGCCAGCAGCCAAGGGGAGGGGCAGGGTTATGGCTACACCTTC. Residues: CASSQGEGQGYGYTF. The genes are TRBV4-2 and TRBJ1-2; possible D gene TRBD1, 5 bases. The CDR3 totals 15 residues. The germline CDR1 and CDR2 sequences are LGHNA and YNFKEQ. Trimming cost V 1 base and J 5 bases, with 14 bases left between them.

This chain joins TRBV27 and TRBJ2-1, with TRBD2 as a possible D gene (7 bases). The CDR3 contains 17 residues. Germline CDR1 is MNHEY and CDR2 is SMNVEV (reference sequence). Trimming left V 5 bases short and J 2 bases short, with 19 bases between. CDR3 sequence reads: CASSLRRGAGTYNEQFF. The CDR3 DNA reads as TGTGCCAGCAGTCTTCGTCGGGGGGCTGGCACCTACAATGAGCAGTTCTTC.

The V gene is TRBV20-1, the J gene TRBJ2-2; no clear D. Trimming removed 3 bases from V and 3 bases from J, with 8 bases in between. The CDR3 extends over 13 amino acids. Per germline, CDR1 DFQATT and CDR2 SNEGSKA (reference sequence). The CDR3 loop reads CSASGGYTGELFF. The CDR3 DNA sequence: TGCAGTGCTAGTGGCGGTTACACCGGGGAGCTGTTTTTT.

The J gene is TRBJ2-7, the V gene TRBV5-1; D is uncertain. Trimming left V 2 bases short and J 5 bases short, with 8 bases between. The CDR3 covers 12 residues. From germline, CDR1 is SGHRS and CDR2 YFSETQ. Here the CDR3 reads CASSFSIHEQYF. The CDR3 DNA follows: TGCGCCAGCAGCTTCAGTATCCACGAGCAGTACTTC.

The table lists this clone with a count of one. The V call is TRBV6-5, the J call TRBJ1-1; 10 nucleotides match TRBD1. Germline V CDR1 and CDR2: MNHEY, SVGAGI. This CDR3 spans 14 amino acids. V lost 7 bases, J lost 1 base, and 3 bases stayed unmatched. CDR3 in amino acids: CASIRDRGNTEAFF. Here the CDR3 DNA reads TGTGCCAGCATTCGGGACAGGGGGAACACTGAAGCTTTCTTT.

This sequence joins TRBV9 and TRBJ1-1; a possible D gene is TRBD1 (5 bases). CDR3 length equals 16 residues. V was clipped by 2 bases and J by 5 bases, with 19 bases between them. Germline CDR1 reads SGDLS; CDR2 reads YYNGEE. In DNA, the CDR3 is TGTGCCAGCAGCGTGGGGGGAGGGTTTTTAGAAACTGAAGCTTTCTTT. Protein sequence: CASSVGGGFLETEAFF.

This clone is a singleton in its sample. This rearrangement joins TRBV5-1 to TRBJ1-5; weak D call: TRBD1 (6 bases). V was cut by 0 bases and J by 1 base, with 23 bases left in between. CDR3 length: 20 amino acids. CDR1 is SGHRS and CDR2 is YFSETQ in the germline V gene. CDR3 protein: CASSLGILLQGSGSNQPQHF. The CDR3 DNA reads as TGCGCCAGCAGCTTGGGGATCCTCCTACAGGGAAGTGGGAGCAATCAGCCCCAGCATTTT.

This chain joins TRBV9 and TRBJ2-2; no definite D call. The CDR3 covers 14 residues. Germline V gene sequence: CDR1 SGDLS, CDR2 YYNGEE. With 1 base removed from V and 4 bases from J, the gap between germline ends came to 8 bases. CDR3 residues: CASSVNSRTGELFF. The CDR3 DNA follows: TGTGCCAGCAGCGTAAATTCCCGCACCGGGGAGCTGTTTTTT.

J is TRBJ2-7 and V is TRBV12-3 or TRBV12-4; unclear D gene. This CDR3 spans 11 amino acids. Trimming took 3 bases from V and 3 from J, leaving 3 bases between them. CDR3 residues: CASSFNYEQYF. For the CDR3, the DNA is TGTGCCAGCAGTTTTAACTACGAGCAGTACTTC.

This chain connects TRBV24-1 to TRBJ2-1; TRBD1 agrees at 8 bases. Germline CDR1 reads KGHDR; CDR2 reads SFDVKD. The trim removed 4 bases at V and 4 bases at J, leaving 8 bases unmatched. The CDR3 has 16 residues. The CDR3 DNA reads TGTGCCACCAGTGACCGAACCGGGGACAGGTACAATGAGCAGTTCTTC. Protein product: CATSDRTGDRYNEQFF.

This chain connects TRBV10-1 to TRBJ1-6; maybe TRBD1 (6 bases). The CDR3 length is 14 residues. Trimming left V 3 bases short and J 8 bases short, with 11 bases between. The germline V gene encodes CDR1 WNHNN and CDR2 SYGVQD (reference sequence). This CDR3 reads CASSEGGGYSPLHF. CDR3 DNA sequence: TGCGCCAGCAGTGAAGGGGGGGGCTATTCACCCCTCCACTTT.

This clone was recorded once. The rearrangement links TRBV9 to TRBJ2-3; maybe TRBD2 (5 bases). There are 15 residues in the CDR3. The ends were cut back, 0 bases at V and 2 bases at J, with 10 bases in the middle. Germline V gives CDR1 SGDLS, CDR2 YYNGEE. The CDR3 spells CASSVGGGTTDTQYF. CDR3 coding DNA: TGTGCCAGCAGCGTAGGTGGAGGAACCACAGATACGCAGTATTTT.

V is TRBV28 and J is TRBJ2-7; TRBD1 aligns across 9 bases. This CDR3 comprises 18 residues. Trimming removed 6 bases from V and 2 bases from J; junction bases left unmatched: 17. Germline V CDR1 and CDR2: MDHEN, SYDVKM. CDR3: CASSPSLFGTGSTYEQYF. The CDR3 DNA sequence: TGTGCCAGCAGCCCCTCCCTCTTCGGGACAGGGTCCACCTACGAGCAGTACTTC.

The chain has TRBV21-1 and TRBJ2-5; TRBD1 is taken as the D call from the table, unchecked against the DNA. TRBV21-1 is an annotated pseudogene. The CDR3 spans 19 residues. CDR3 nucleotides: TGTGCCAGCCACCCTGTCTTAAGCGGGCTGACAGGGAACCAAGAGACCCAGTACTTC. It codes for CASHPVLSGLTGNQETQYF.

V usage is TRBV5-6 and J usage is TRBJ2-2; possibly TRBD1 for D (6 bases). This CDR3 is built from 16 residues. Between the trimmed V and J ends, which lost 0 bases and 2 bases, there was a span of 11 bases. Germline CDR1 SGHDT, CDR2 YYEEEE. The CDR3 protein is CASSLGLGANTGELFF. In DNA form, the CDR3 reads TGTGCCAGCAGCTTGGGATTGGGGGCTAACACCGGGGAGCTGTTTTTT.

The chain links TRBV21-1 to TRBJ2-1; the table's D call of TRBD1 was not tested on the DNA. TRBV21-1 is assigned pseudogene status. The CDR3 consists of 18 residues. The CDR3 spells CASSKSRFLGQSLPKQFF. The CDR3 DNA sequence: TGTGCCAGCAGCAAATCCCGGTTTTTGGGACAGTCCCTACCCAAGCAGTTCTTC.

This clone was recorded only once. The V call is TRBV7-2, the J call TRBJ2-3; no clear D gene. Germline V CDR1 and CDR2: SGHTA, FQGNSA. V was trimmed by 5 bases and J by 4 bases, leaving 13 bases between them. This CDR3 has 14 residues. This CDR3 is CASSLAGLADTQYF. CDR3 bases: TGTGCCAGCAGCCTTGCAGGTCTGGCAGATACGCAGTATTTT.

A remark on this clone: At one boundary the junction diverges from the germline segment, which might be a read error. The chain couples TRBV7-3 to TRBJ2-2; D is perhaps TRBD1 (6 bases). Germline V gene lookup returns CDR1 SGHTA and CDR2 FQGTGA. This CDR3 comprises 15 residues. The CDR3 nucleotides read TGTGCCAGCAGTTTAACTCCCAGGGGAGCCGGGGAGCTGTTTTTT. Its translation: CASSLTPRGAGELFF. Supplemented by reference TRBV7-3 and TRBJ2-2, the full variable domain reads GAGVSQTPSNKVTEKGKYVELRCDPISGHTALYWYRQSLGQGPEFLIYFQGTGAADDSGLPNDRFFAVRPEGSVSTLKIQRTERGDSAVYLCASSLTPRGAGELFFGEGSRLTVL.